Shown below are 5 T cell receptor beta chains from a single sample sequenced in a study of T-cell memory formation after mild COVID-19. One entry per CDR3 protein results from TCRdb running MiXCR on the 5' RACE reads. Found here are over 300,000 distinct CDR3 sequences, around 20% of them singletons; the top ten hold 21%. Material for sequencing was PBMCs or a T cell subset sorted from them (not recorded which). All receptors derive from a man in his late teens or twenties who had mild COVID-19 (a few samples of this study predate the infection). Cell type and time point are not known.

This clonotype appeared many times. This chain links TRBV12-3 or TRBV12-4 with TRBJ1-1; D is unresolved. The CDR3 sequence is 11 residues long. The V end was cut by 1 base, the J end by 6 bases, with 3 bases between. The CDR3 here is CASSLGPEAFF. The CDR3 DNA reads TGTGCCAGCAGTTTAGGCCCTGAAGCTTTCTTT.

J is TRBJ2-3 and V is TRBV6-2 or TRBV6-3; 11 bases align to TRBD2. Per the germline V gene, CDR1 is MNHEY and CDR2 is SVGEGT. Trimming cost V 6 bases and J 4 bases; bases outside gene matches: 6. The CDR3 totals 15 residues. The CDR3 loop reads CASRRLAGIADTQYF. DNA of the CDR3: TGTGCCAGCAGGAGACTAGCGGGGATTGCAGATACGCAGTATTTT.

This clonotype was recorded a few times. This chain joins TRBV7-8 and TRBJ2-1; a weak D match, TRBD1 (6 bases). The CDR3 totals 13 residues. The V gene lost 5 bases and the J gene lost 6 bases, with 11 bases spanning the gap. Germline CDR1 and CDR2: SGHVS and FQNEAQ. The CDR3 loop reads CASSVDSFNEQFF. CDR3 DNA sequence: TGTGCCAGCAGCGTGGACAGCTTCAATGAGCAGTTCTTC. Using reference TRBV7-8 and TRBJ2-1 for the parts outside the CDR3, the full variable domain is GAGVSQSPRYKVAKRGQDVALRCDPISGHVSLFWYQQALGQGPEFLTYFQNEAQLDKSGLPSDRFFAERPEGSVSTLKIQRTQQEDSAVYLCASSVDSFNEQFFGPGTRLTVL.

The chain joins TRBV6-2 or TRBV6-3 to TRBJ2-3, with unresolved D. The CDR3 covers 14 residues. Trimming took 4 bases from V and 2 from J, leaving 10 bases between them. Germline assignment: CDR1 MNHEY and CDR2 SVGEGT. CDR3 loop: CASSWSLITDTQYF. The CDR3 bases are TGTGCCAGCAGTTGGTCGCTCATCACAGATACGCAGTATTTT.

This clonotype appeared many times. V and J are TRBV9 and TRBJ2-1; 7 bases are a match to TRBD1. Germline CDR1 is SGDLS and CDR2 is YYNGEE. The V and J ends lost 1 base and 8 bases, in that order; junction bases with no gene match: 6. The CDR3 loop spans 14 amino acids. The DNA of the CDR3 is TGTGCCAGCAGCGTAAGACCGGGACAGTATGAGCAGTTCTTC. It codes for CASSVRPGQYEQFF. Using reference TRBV9 and TRBJ2-1 for the parts outside the CDR3, the full variable domain is DSGVTQTPKHLITATGQRVTLRCSPRSGDLSVYWYQQSLDQGLQFLIQYYNGEERAKGNILERFSAQQFPDLHSELNLSSLELGDSALYFCASSVRPGQYEQFFGPGTRLTVL.